The clone carrying this T cell receptor (beta chain) was seen at least ten times. Antigen unknown. Then a second PCR, running roughly 7 to 12 cycles, was carried out with a sample-barcoded 5' primer and a J-beta primer mix. TCRdb independently ran MiXCR on the 5' RACE reads; one entry per CDR3 protein. The sample lists about 1,000,000 distinct CDR3 sequences, 40% to 45% seen once, with under 20% in the top ten. The data derive from a study of blood T cells in healthy people across ages. Broader study findings: The authors considered diversity estimates from one million T cells to be underestimates.

Healthy Caucasians from Russia aged about 6 to 90 served as donors. In each sample, at least 6.5 million PBMCs were isolated. The source is a woman between 55 and 75 years old in good health. The sequencing input was blood.

The CDR3 sequence is CASSVAPGAGYGYTF. CDR3 DNA sequence: TGTGCCAGCAGCGTAGCCCCCGGGGCAGGCTATGGCTACACCTTC. The chain combines TRBV9 with TRBJ1-2, with D perhaps matching TRBD1 (5 bases). In germline, CDR1 is SGDLS, CDR2 YYNGEE. With 0 bases removed from V and 4 bases from J, the gap between germline ends came to 13 bases. The CDR3 totals 15 residues.